This passage covers 10 T cell receptor beta chains from one sample sequenced in a study of blood T cell repertoires in COVID-19. Generated by immunoSEQ multiplex PCR, the TCRdb table keeps only in-frame clones and is missing some. The table includes fewer than 65,000 clones, 87% detected once. Sequences were obtained from peripheral blood. These receptor sequences come from a human donor with acute or convalescent COVID-19. The donor label of this sample is uncertain.

The J gene is TRBJ2-5, the V gene TRBV27; 15 nucleotides match TRBD2. There are 15 residues in the CDR3. J gave up 4 bases and V 7 bases, and 4 bases lay outside the gene matches. CDR1 is MNHEY and CDR2 is SMNVEV in the germline V gene (reference sequence). The CDR3 region has the DNA TGTGCCAGCAACTCGGGACTAGCGGGAGGAGAGACCCAGTACTTC. It codes for CASNSGLAGGETQYF.

The chain couples TRBV10-1 to TRBJ1-1; D is undetermined. V dropped 5 bases and J dropped 2 bases, with 9 bases sitting between them. This CDR3 region has 13 residues. Germline-derived CDR1 and CDR2 are WNHNN and SYGVQD (reference sequence). The CDR3 DNA reads TGCGCCAGCAGTTTGGAGGCTAACACTGAAGCTTTCTTT. Translating gives CASSLEANTEAFF.

The chain links TRBV5-1 to TRBJ1-1; 7 positions match TRBD1. V was pared by 3 bases and J by 1 base, with 9 bases of the junction left unmatched. The CDR3 length is 16 residues. The germline gives CDR1 SGHRS, CDR2 YFSETQ. The CDR3 nucleotides read TGCGCCAGCAGCTCCTTCCGGGGACAGACGAACACTGAAGCTTTCTTT. Amino acid sequence: CASSSFRGQTNTEAFF.

The genes are TRBV13 and TRBJ1-2, with 7 bases identical to TRBD1. V was clipped by 5 bases and J by 4 bases; unmatched bases: 13. This CDR3 is 16 amino acids long. The germline CDR1 and CDR2 sequences are PRHDT and FYEKMQ (reference sequence). CDR3 sequence: CASSPPGQKIIYGYTF. The CDR3 nucleotides are TGTGCCAGCAGCCCCCCGGGACAGAAGATTATCTATGGCTACACCTTC.

This chain links TRBV6-5 with TRBJ2-2, with TRBD2 as a possible D gene (7 bases). The germline gives CDR1 MNHEY, CDR2 SVGAGI. Trimming shortened V by 7 bases and J by 5 bases, and 17 bases separated the two germline ends. This CDR3 is 15 amino acids long. DNA of the CDR3: TGTGCCAGCATCCGAGGAGGGGGGGGAACCGGGGAGCTGTTTTTT. It specifies CASIRGGGGTGELFF.

The rearrangement links TRBV19 to TRBJ1-6; possible D gene TRBD1, 6 bases. Germline V gene sequence: CDR1 LNHDA, CDR2 SQIVND (reference sequence). V lost 0 bases to trimming and J lost 3 bases, with 15 bases between them. This CDR3 is built from 18 residues. In DNA, the CDR3 is TGTGCCAGTAGTATAGATCAGGCGGACAGCTACTATAATTCACCCCTCCACTTT. This translates into CASSIDQADSYYNSPLHF.

V is TRBV27 and J is TRBJ1-2, with a possible D match to TRBD1 (6 bases). CDR1 MNHEY and CDR2 SMNVEV come from the germline V gene (reference sequence). V lost 4 bases, J lost 8 bases, and 17 bases lay in between. The CDR3 covers 14 residues. The CDR3 here is CASSSNRDQGGYTF. In DNA form, the CDR3 reads TGTGCCAGCAGTTCCAACAGGGACCAAGGGGGCTACACCTTC.

This chain connects TRBV28 to TRBJ1-5, with 9 bases aligning to TRBD1. Germline V gene data show CDR1 as MDHEN and CDR2 as SYDVKM. Trimming took 3 bases from V and 2 from J; bases not matched to a gene: 20. The CDR3 extends over 21 amino acids. CDR3 region: CASSFRTPSRDRARGNQPQHF. The CDR3 region has the DNA TGTGCCAGCAGTTTCCGGACTCCGTCCCGGGACAGGGCCAGGGGCAATCAGCCCCAGCATTTT.

The rearrangement links TRBV28 to TRBJ2-2; 7 nucleotides line up with TRBD2. The CDR3 is made up of 18 amino acids. Looked up from germline, CDR1 is MDHEN and CDR2 is SYDVKM. The J segment lost 2 bases and the V segment lost 2 bases, leaving 11 bases of the junction unmatched. CDR3 DNA: TGTGCCAGCAGTTTAGGGGAGGGGAGGGGAGATAACACCGGGGAGCTGTTTTTT. This sequence encodes CASSLGEGRGDNTGELFF.

The chain links TRBV27 to TRBJ2-7, with 7 bases aligning to TRBD1. Germline V gene data show CDR1 as MNHEY and CDR2 as SMNVEV (reference sequence). The CDR3 is made up of 14 amino acids. V dropped 3 bases and J dropped 2; count of bases not matched to a gene: 4. DNA of the CDR3: TGTGCCAGCAGTTTCTGGGACAGACCCTACGAGCAGTACTTC. Translated, it gives CASSFWDRPYEQYF.